Here is one TCR beta chain with its context. This sample is part of a study of Ad26.COV2.S vaccination and SARS-CoV-2 variants. On the study more broadly: Recipients of Ad26.COV2.S got it intramuscularly, once or twice 56 days apart.

Clones were read by immunoSEQ multiplex PCR, and TCRdb kept only the in-frame ones, dropping some. This table holds about 400,000 clones, 70% to 90% found once. V dropped 4 bases and J dropped 5; count of bases not matched to a gene: 8. The CDR3 is 15 residues long. Germline V gene lookup returns CDR1 SGHRS and CDR2 YFSETQ. Indicated treatment: about 20 received Ad26.COV2.S at low or high dose, single or two shots; about five received placebo; per-sample allocation not given. It was on day 63 after the first vaccine or placebo injection that samples were taken. Ad26 vector vaccine expressed Wuhan-strain SARS-CoV-2 spike.

The sample here was peripheral blood, taken in a trial of Ad26.COV2.S vaccine versus placebo. This TCR derives from a person aged 18-65 years who received the Ad26.COV2.S COVID-19 vaccine or a placebo. The chain joins TRBV5-1 to TRBJ2-3; 9 nucleotides match TRBD2. CDR3 region: CASSVSGLAGDTQYF. As DNA, the CDR3 is TGCGCCAGCAGCGTCTCGGGACTAGCAGGAGATACGCAGTATTTT. The full variable domain, in which reference TRBV5-1 and TRBJ2-3 provide the parts outside the CDR3, is KAGVTQTPRYLIKTRGQQVTLSCSPISGHRSVSWYQQTPGQGLQFLFEYFSETQRNKGNFPGRFSGRQFSNSRSEMNVSTLELGDSALYLCASSVSGLAGDTQYFGPGTRLTVL.